The 13 T cell receptor beta chains in this list originate from one sample, sequenced in a study of human T cells and chemical hapten exposure. The time point was: patch test 1, 2 weeks after DPC sensitization. The treatment is: therapeutic diphenylcyclopropenone sensitization with weekly scalp DPC. TCRdb recomputed calls from the RACE reads with MiXCR, one row per CDR3 protein. The table records about 380,000 distinct CDR3 sequences, more than 4.5% of them present only once. Source: whole blood, taken in connection with sensitization to the hapten diphenylcyclopropenone (DPC). Receptors were obtained from a woman between 50 and 59 years old with alopecia areata. Some clones in this sample may be carry-over from other donors' samples.

This clonotype came up many times. The rearrangement links TRBV29-1 to TRBJ1-1; tentatively, D is TRBD1 (5 bases). In germline, CDR1 is SQVTM, CDR2 ANQGSEA. The V and J ends lost 4 bases and 1 base respectively, with 10 bases between them. The CDR3 contains 13 residues. The CDR3 nucleotides are TGCAGCGTTGGGGGACTTTCGAACACTGAAGCTTTCTTT. It specifies CSVGGLSNTEAFF.

Many counts were recorded for this clonotype. CDR3 nucleotides: TGTGCCATCAGTGAGTCGGGTTTAACGGGACCAGATACGCAGTATTTT. Amino acids: CAISESGLTGPDTQYF. The chain has TRBV10-3 and TRBJ2-3; D possibly matches TRBD1 or TRBD2 (5 bases each). The CDR3 has 16 residues. V gave up 0 bases and J gave up 4 bases, with 14 bases separating them. The germline V gene encodes CDR1 ENHRY and CDR2 SYGVKD.

This clonotype appeared many times. The DNA of the CDR3 is TGTGCCTGGAGTCGATTGAATTCACCCCTCCACTTT. Encoded protein: CAWSRLNSPLHF. This sequence joins TRBV30 and TRBJ1-6; D call uncertain. Germline V lookup: CDR1 GTSNPN, CDR2 SVGIG (reference sequence). The V end was cut by 2 bases, the J end by 7 bases, with 6 bases between. This CDR3 is built from 12 residues.

The genes are TRBV4-2 and TRBJ1-6; TRBD1 is a possible D gene (6 bases). From germline, CDR1 is LGHNA and CDR2 YNFKEQ. The CDR3 sequence is 15 residues long. The V end lost 0 bases, the J end lost 9 bases, and 12 bases lay between the germline ends. This CDR3 reads CASSQEKGGPSPLHF. The CDR3 DNA is TGTGCCAGCAGCCAAGAGAAGGGGGGTCCTTCACCCCTCCACTTT.

This clonotype showed up just a few times. The CDR3: CASSMRLGGGQPDTQYF. The DNA for the CDR3 is TGTGCCAGCTCAATGAGGTTGGGCGGGGGGCAACCAGATACGCAGTATTTT. The chain links TRBV12-3 or TRBV12-4 to TRBJ2-3; 8 nucleotides agree with TRBD2. Trimming removed 8 bases from V and 4 bases from J; junction bases left unmatched: 17. The CDR3 spans 17 residues.

The table lists this clonotype with many counts. The chain uses TRBV5-8 and TRBJ2-7, with 9 bases identical to TRBD1. Germline V gene data show CDR1 as SGHTS and CDR2 as YDEGEE. The CDR3 loop spans 14 amino acids. Losses at the gene ends were 4 bases for V and 6 bases for J; bases not matched to a gene: 8. The DNA for the CDR3 is TGTGCCAGCAGCACCCCGGGACAGGGAGGCGAGCAGTACTTC. It yields the protein CASSTPGQGGEQYF.

This clonotype was seen repeatedly, ten times or more. The chain combines TRBV12-3 or TRBV12-4 with TRBJ1-5; TRBD1 agrees at 8 bases. The CDR3 sequence is 17 residues long. V shed 7 bases and J 0 bases; nucleotides not matched to a gene: 11. CDR3: CASTIGARGPSNQPQHF. CDR3 sequence (DNA): TGTGCCAGCACCATTGGGGCCAGGGGGCCTAGCAATCAGCCCCAGCATTTT.

J is TRBJ1-1 and V is TRBV2; 7 bases line up with TRBD1. The V gene's germline CDR1 is SNHLY and CDR2 FYNNEI. The CDR3 has 14 amino acids. Trimming removed 7 bases from V and 5 bases from J; junction bases left unmatched: 10. CDR3 coding DNA: TGTGCCAGCAAACAGAGCCAGGGGGGGACTGAAGCTTTCTTT. It codes for CASKQSQGGTEAFF.

About this clonotype: A much larger clone lies a single base off, so this may be a read error. Lacking the conserved final phenylalanine or tryptophan, this CDR3 likely reflects a read error. The chain links TRBV7-6 to TRBJ1-1; the match to TRBD1 covers 7 bases. V trimming: 6 bases; J trimming: 5 bases; junction bases outside the gene matches: 6. The CDR3 is 13 amino acids. Germline V gene sequence: CDR1 SGHVS, CDR2 FNYEAQ. The CDR3 protein is CASSTGEGTEAFI. CDR3 in DNA: TGTGCCAGCAGTACAGGGGAGGGGACTGAAGCTTTCATT.

This clonotype has a count of ten or more. J is TRBJ2-1 and V is TRBV7-6; 7 bases map to TRBD1. Germline CDR1 SGHVS, CDR2 FNYEAQ. V lost 3 bases, J lost 0 bases, and 5 bases stayed unmatched. CDR3 length: 16 residues. The CDR3 bases are TGTGCCAGCAGCTTTTACGGGGACAGCTCCTACAATGAGCAGTTCTTC. Translated: CASSFYGDSSYNEQFF.

The CDR3 nucleotides are TGTGCCAGCAGCTACGAGGGGGGGAGCAATCAGCCCCAGCATTTT. Its translation is CASSYEGGSNQPQHF. The chain combines TRBV7-3 with TRBJ1-5; possible D gene TRBD1, 6 bases. The CDR3 is made up of 15 amino acids. Germline V gene data show CDR1 as SGHTA and CDR2 as FQGTGA. The V end was cut by 4 bases, the J end by 1 base, with 11 bases between.

This clonotype has at least ten counts. The rearrangement joins TRBV10-3 to TRBJ2-1; possibly TRBD1 for D (5 bases). From germline, CDR1 is ENHRY and CDR2 SYGVKD. This CDR3 has 11 amino acids. The V end was cut by 8 bases, the J end by 7 bases, with 9 bases between. CDR3 amino acids: CAIWKGNEQFF. CDR3 DNA: TGTGCCATCTGGAAGGGGAATGAGCAGTTCTTC.

The table lists this clonotype with many counts. CDR3 region: CASSWDGANYGYTF. The CDR3 DNA sequence: TGTGCCAGCAGTTGGGACGGAGCTAACTATGGCTACACCTTC. This chain links TRBV6-5 with TRBJ1-2; weak D call: TRBD1 (5 bases). The V and J ends lost 4 bases and 0 bases respectively, with 9 bases between them. Germline V CDR1 and CDR2: MNHEY, SVGAGI. There are 14 residues in the CDR3.